This T cell receptor (beta chain) originates from a study of early T cells in non-severe SARS-CoV-2 infection (TCRdb year 2021). Background for the entire study: Because TCR sequencing was done on bulk RNA from unsorted whole blood, the alpha and beta chains could not be paired. On the study overall, not on this receptor specifically: Matching against VDJdb was skewed toward anti-spike CD8 responses, likely underestimated virus-specific expansions, and missed private and CD4 specificities.

Concerning this clonotype: Its cognate antigen has yet to be identified. The record has no base qualities; no much larger clone is one base away.

Set within a cohort of healthcare workers in London, UK, this nested case-control study involved weekly PCR testing of nasopharyngeal swabs along with blood sampling. Healthcare workers were recruited between 23 and 31 March 2020, during the week of the UK lockdown, and were followed weekly for up to roughly 16 weeks. The library was made by 5' RACE. Sequencing instrument: NextSeq 500. To correct for sequencing error and PCR bias, the TCR library protocol tagged individual cDNA molecules with unique molecular identifiers. Sequencing covered both TCR alpha and beta chains, and within each sample the abundances of alpha and beta sequences were tightly co-correlated. In the paper's pipeline: V gene, J gene and CDR3 annotation of TCR sequences was performed with Decombinator V4. TCRs were defined as expanded if a significant change between any two time points was detected under a Poisson model with p below 0.0001. TCR abundances were normalised to the total number of TCRs sequenced per sample and expressed as counts per million. VDJdb, accessed 1 November 2021, was searched for CMV, EBV and SARS-CoV-2 annotated TCRs, excluding TCRs annotated for multiple antigens. The raw public reads went through TCRdb reprocessing: fastp at Q25, MiXCR clone calling, in-frame beta chains kept. CDR3 protein duplicates are merged, each entry listing the most common genes and DNA. TCRdb's processing, not the authors' own work, is the source of the V and J calls. In all, the sample holds about 68,000 distinct CDR3 sequences, and approximately 10% of those were seen once. Around 6.4% of the sample lies in the top ten.

The material sequenced was whole blood. This receptor was identified in an adult who was a healthcare worker with PCR-confirmed SARS-CoV-2 infection or an uninfected control (not recorded which).

The CDR3 corresponds to CASSLDYTDTQYF. The DNA is TGTGCCAGCAGCCTCGACTACACAGATACGCAGTATTTT. This chain is built from TRBV7-2 and TRBJ2-3; possibly the D gene is TRBD2, per 5 matching bases. V is pared back by 5 bases and J by 2 bases, with 8 bases lying between the germline termini. The CDR1 and CDR2 encoded by the germline V gene are SGHTA and FQGNSA. The CDR3 starts with the cysteine, ends with the phenylalanine, and has 13 residues. Only the CDR3 DNA is retained, 39 bases long and in frame from the first base.